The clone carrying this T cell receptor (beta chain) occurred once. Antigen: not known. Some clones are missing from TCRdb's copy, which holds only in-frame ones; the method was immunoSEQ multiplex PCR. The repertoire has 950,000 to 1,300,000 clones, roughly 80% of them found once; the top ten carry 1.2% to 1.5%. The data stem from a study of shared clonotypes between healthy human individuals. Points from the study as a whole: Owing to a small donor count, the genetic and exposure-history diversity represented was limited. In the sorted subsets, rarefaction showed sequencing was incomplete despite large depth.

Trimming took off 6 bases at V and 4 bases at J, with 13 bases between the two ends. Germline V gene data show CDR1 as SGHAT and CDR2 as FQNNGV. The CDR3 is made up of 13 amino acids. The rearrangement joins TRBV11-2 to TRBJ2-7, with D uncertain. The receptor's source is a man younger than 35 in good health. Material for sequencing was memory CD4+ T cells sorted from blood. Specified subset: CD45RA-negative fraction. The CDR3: CASRTNPGYEQYF. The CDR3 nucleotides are TGTGCCAGCAGGACAAACCCAGGTTACGAGCAGTACTTC.